Shown below are 21 T cell receptor beta chains from a single sample sequenced in a study of T cells after yellow fever vaccination. TCRdb processed the 5' RACE reads anew with MiXCR; each CDR3 protein has one entry. The data contain fewer than 450,000 distinct CDR3 sequences, roughly 10% of them seen just once; the ten biggest clones take up roughly a sixth. Sequences were derived from PBMCs, sampled on the day of the first yellow fever vaccination. These receptors were obtained from a man aged 18-30 years who received the YFV17D yellow fever vaccine.

The rearrangement uses TRBV3-1 and TRBJ2-3, with 7 bases lining up with TRBD2. J gave up 8 bases and V 8 bases, and 7 bases lay outside the gene matches. The germline CDR1 and CDR2 sequences are LGHDT and YNNKEL (reference sequence). This CDR3 is 12 amino acids long. The CDR3 is CASGLGSGTQYF. Written as DNA, the CDR3 is TGTGCCAGCGGACTAGGATCGGGTACGCAGTATTTT.

This clonotype was found a few times. V usage is TRBV6-1 and J usage is TRBJ1-2; maybe TRBD1 (6 bases). Trimming left V 5 bases short and J 4 bases short, with 17 bases between. Germline V gives CDR1 MNHNS, CDR2 SASEGT. There are 15 residues in the CDR3. CDR3 amino acids: CASSLVRGPGYGYTF. The CDR3 DNA follows: TGTGCCAGCAGTCTGGTTCGGGGGCCTGGCTATGGCTACACCTTC.

This clonotype has a count of ten or more. V usage is TRBV12-3 or TRBV12-4 and J usage is TRBJ1-2; 7 nucleotides align to TRBD1. The CDR3 loop spans 13 amino acids. V was pared by 4 bases and J by 2 bases, with 1 base of the junction left unmatched. CDR3: CASSSTGNYGYTF. CDR3 bases: TGTGCCAGCAGTTCGACAGGGAACTATGGCTACACCTTC.

In this sample, this clonotype turned up a few times. J is TRBJ1-2 and V is TRBV9, with D tentatively TRBD1 (5 bases). Germline CDR1 is SGDLS and CDR2 is YYNGEE. CDR3 size: 14 residues. The germline V and J ends were trimmed by 4 bases and 4 bases, with 14 bases remaining between them. This chain's CDR3 is CASSRQLLSYGYTF. The CDR3 nucleotides read TGTGCCAGCAGCCGACAGCTCCTCTCCTATGGCTACACCTTC. The complete variable domain, with remaining parts taken from reference TRBV9 and TRBJ1-2, reads DSGVTQTPKHLITATGQRVTLRCSPRSGDLSVYWYQQSLDQGLQFLIQYYNGEERAKGNILERFSAQQFPDLHSELNLSSLELGDSALYFCASSRQLLSYGYTFGSGTRLTVV.

This chain uses TRBV7-3 with TRBJ1-2, with D perhaps TRBD1 (6 bases). V gave up 4 bases and J gave up 10 bases, with 10 bases separating them. The CDR3 runs 11 residues. Germline V gene data show CDR1 as SGHTA and CDR2 as FQGTGA. CDR3 bases: TGTGCCAGCAGCTCAGGGGTGGACTACACCTTC. This codes for CASSSGVDYTF.

The rearrangement uses TRBV12-3 or TRBV12-4 and TRBJ2-3; D not certain. V gave up 6 bases and J gave up 6 bases, with 10 bases separating them. This CDR3 spans 12 amino acids. The CDR3 loop reads CASRPLSDTQYF. CDR3 coding DNA: TGTGCCAGCAGACCCTTATCGGATACGCAGTATTTT.

J is TRBJ1-2 and V is TRBV5-6; D ambiguous. The length of the CDR3 is 12 residues. Between the trimmed V and J ends, which lost 2 bases and 9 bases, there was a span of 11 bases. Germline lookup yields CDR1 SGHDT and CDR2 YYEEEE. The chain's CDR3 is CASSLRSISYTF. CDR3 nucleotides: TGTGCCAGCAGCTTACGGTCGATCAGCTACACCTTC.

The gene calls are TRBV18 and TRBJ2-7; no definite D call. V lost 5 bases and J lost 4, with 12 bases in between. Germline V CDR1 and CDR2: KGHSH, LQKENI. This CDR3 spans 13 amino acids. CDR3 in amino acids: CASSSRAGYEQYF. DNA for the CDR3: TGTGCCAGCTCATCCCGGGCAGGATACGAGCAGTACTTC.

This clonotype was seen more than once but under ten times. The J gene is TRBJ1-2, the V gene TRBV6-5; D might be TRBD1 (6 bases). CDR1 is MNHEY and CDR2 is SVGAGI in the germline V gene. The CDR3 covers 14 residues. Trimming took off 2 bases at V and 4 bases at J, with 11 bases between the two ends. The CDR3 here is CASSYNGDIYGYTF. CDR3 in DNA: TGTGCCAGCAGTTACAATGGGGACATCTATGGCTACACCTTC.

The sample holds many counts of this clonotype. The V call is TRBV20-1, the J call TRBJ2-7; no firm D call. CDR1 and CDR2 (germline): DFQATT, SNEGSKA (reference sequence). V gave up 6 bases and J gave up 3 bases, with 9 bases separating them. This CDR3 comprises 11 residues. As DNA, the CDR3 is TGCAGTGCCGGCGCCAGCTACGAGCAGTACTTC. As protein: CSAGASYEQYF.

This chain uses TRBV7-9 with TRBJ1-1, with a tentative D call TRBD1 (6 bases). V was clipped by 7 bases and J by 8 bases, with 20 bases between them. The CDR3 spans 14 residues. CDR1 is SEHNR, CDR2 FQNEAQ, per germline (reference sequence). The CDR3 coding sequence is TGTGCCAGCACCTCGACAGGCGGAGGGTGGGAAGCTTTCTTT. Its protein product is CASTSTGGGWEAFF.

The CDR3 DNA sequence: TGTGCCAGCAGCTACCAAGTGGGTTTCATAGCCAAAAACATTCAGTACTTC. Encoded protein: CASSYQVGFIAKNIQYF. This rearrangement joins TRBV7-2 to TRBJ2-4; D unresolved. The V end lost 4 bases, the J end lost 0 bases, and 16 bases lay between the germline ends. CDR3 length: 17 residues. Germline V lookup: CDR1 SGHTA, CDR2 FQGNSA.

This clonotype was counted between two and nine times. V is TRBV6-2 or TRBV6-3 and J is TRBJ1-6; D is possibly TRBD1 (5 bases). V dropped 3 bases and J dropped 7 bases, with 10 bases sitting between them. The CDR3 extends over 14 amino acids. Germline V gene lookup returns CDR1 MNHEY and CDR2 SVGEGT. CDR3 nucleotides: TGTGCCAGCAGTTATCAGGGACCGAATTCACCCCTCCACTTT. Protein: CASSYQGPNSPLHF.

In this sample, this clonotype turned up a few times. J is TRBJ2-3 and V is TRBV19; TRBD1 matches at 9 bases. CDR1 and CDR2 (germline): LNHDA, SQIVND (reference sequence). V shed 4 bases, J shed 4 bases, and the junction held 3 bases outside the gene matches. This CDR3 spans 14 amino acids. The DNA of the CDR3 is TGTGCCAGTAGTAACACAGGGGGCTCAGATACGCAGTATTTT. The encoded protein is CASSNTGGSDTQYF. The complete variable domain, with remaining parts taken from reference TRBV19 and TRBJ2-3, reads DGGITQSPKYLFRKEGQNVTLSCEQNLNHDAMYWYRQDPGQGLRLIYYSQIVNDFQKGDIAEGYSVSREKKESFPLTVTSAQKNPTAFYLCASSNTGGSDTQYFGPGTRLTVL.

The CDR3 coding sequence is TGCGCCAGCAGCATCGCCCTTACCAGAGATACGCAGTATTTT. This codes for CASSIALTRDTQYF. The chain carries TRBV5-1 and TRBJ2-3; no reliable D call. CDR1 and CDR2 from the germline V gene are SGHRS and YFSETQ. The V end was cut by 4 bases, the J end by 5 bases, with 14 bases between. The CDR3 runs to 14 residues. The variable domain in full, completed from reference TRBV5-1 and TRBJ2-3, reads KAGVTQTPRYLIKTRGQQVTLSCSPISGHRSVSWYQQTPGQGLQFLFEYFSETQRNKGNFPGRFSGRQFSNSRSEMNVSTLELGDSALYLCASSIALTRDTQYFGPGTRLTVL.

This clonotype was seen only a few times. This chain uses TRBV20-1 with TRBJ1-2; D not certain. Trimming took 6 bases from V and 8 from J, leaving 13 bases between them. The CDR3 extends over 11 amino acids. CDR1 DFQATT and CDR2 SNEGSKA come from the germline V gene (reference sequence). As DNA, the CDR3 is TGCAGTGCCAGAAGGACTCCAGGCTACACCTTC. This sequence encodes CSARRTPGYTF.

The chain employs TRBV4-1 and TRBJ2-2; D remains unclear. Germline V gene data show CDR1 as MGHRA and CDR2 as YSYEKL. The ends were cut back, 6 bases at V and 1 base at J, with 15 bases in the middle. The CDR3 totals 16 residues. The DNA of the CDR3 is TGCGCCAGCAGACCCCCCGTTGCGGAGAACACCGGGGAGCTGTTTTTT. Amino acid sequence: CASRPPVAENTGELFF.

This rearrangement joins TRBV6-1 to TRBJ2-2; 13 nucleotides align to TRBD2. With V trimmed by 5 bases and J by 3 bases, 6 bases remained unmatched. The CDR3 extends over 17 amino acids. Germline V gene sequence: CDR1 MNHNS, CDR2 SASEGT. The CDR3: CASSPTSGGSHTGELFF. The CDR3 DNA reads TGTGCCAGCAGTCCGACTAGCGGGGGGTCCCACACCGGGGAGCTGTTTTTT.

The J gene is TRBJ1-3, the V gene TRBV18; no definite D call. The length of the CDR3 is 13 residues. V was trimmed by 4 bases and J by 5 bases, leaving 9 bases between them. The V gene's germline CDR1 is KGHSH and CDR2 LQKENI. The CDR3 here is CASSLDNRNTIYF. CDR3 DNA sequence: TGTGCCAGCTCACTAGACAACCGAAACACCATATATTTT.

The chain uses TRBV6-2 or TRBV6-3 and TRBJ2-5, with D uncertain. The V gene's germline CDR1 is MNHEY and CDR2 SVGEGT. Deletions cut 6 bases from V and 1 base from J, with 9 bases between. This CDR3 region has 13 residues. CDR3 sequence: CASSRHGQETQYF. The CDR3 DNA is TGTGCCAGCAGCCGCCACGGCCAAGAGACCCAGTACTTC.

The chain couples TRBV7-6 to TRBJ1-1; the match to TRBD1 covers 7 bases. Unmatched junction bases numbered 4, after V lost 2 bases and J lost 7 bases. The CDR3 extends over 13 amino acids. Germline CDR1 SGHVS, CDR2 FNYEAQ. CDR3 nucleotide sequence: TGTGCCAGCAGCTTAACCGGACAGGATGAAGCTTTCTTT. Translation: CASSLTGQDEAFF. Supplemented by reference TRBV7-6 and TRBJ1-1, the full variable domain reads GAGVSQSPRYKVTKRGQDVALRCDPISGHVSLYWYRQALGQGPEFLTYFNYEAQQDKSGLPNDRFSAERPEGSISTLTIQRTEQRDSAMYRCASSLTGQDEAFFGQGTRLTVV.